These T cell receptor beta chains were read from a single sample in a study of blood T cells in healthy people across ages. TCRdb processed the 5' RACE reads anew with MiXCR; each CDR3 protein has one entry. The sample lists approximately 900,000 distinct CDR3 sequences; approximately 32% were seen once. The same data also went into a second study, on T cells of mothers and their children.

Sequencing used blood. The receptors stem from a woman in her forties in good health. The CDR3 runs from the conserved cysteine through the conserved F or W. Fields, in order: CDR3 DNA, CDR3 protein, CDR3 length, D gene, J gene, clone size, V gene. D genes are given only for firm matches. Clone size is stated in some rows and not others, as once, few, many or a class when expanded.

DNA: TGTGCCAGCAGTGGGACTAGAGGGTGGGATGAGCAGTTCTTC; CDR3: CASSGTRGWDEQFF; length: 14; D: TRBD2; J: TRBJ2-1; size: few; V: TRBV2
DNA: TGTGCCAGCAGTGATCTCGCGGGACCCCGGCAGGCTGAAGCTTTCTTT; CDR3: CASSDLAGPRQAEAFF; length: 16; D: NA; J: TRBJ1-1; size: NA; V: TRBV25-1
DNA: TGCAGCGTTCTCGGACAGAACACTGAAGCTTTCTTT; CDR3: CSVLGQNTEAFF; length: 12; D: NA; J: TRBJ1-1; size: NA; V: TRBV29-1
DNA: TGTGCCAGCAGCAAAATAGCGGGCGTCAGCACAGATACGCAGTATTTT; CDR3: CASSKIAGVSTDTQYF; length: 16; D: TRBD2; J: TRBJ2-3; size: NA; V: TRBV4-2
DNA: TGTGCCAGCGGCTCCCCAGGGGGCACTGAAGCTTTCTTT; CDR3: CASGSPGGTEAFF; length: 13; D: TRBD1; J: TRBJ1-1; size: NA; V: TRBV27
DNA: TGTGCCAGCAGTTTACCATCTGGGGAGACCCAGTACTTC; CDR3: CASSLPSGETQYF; length: 13; D: NA; J: TRBJ2-5; size: many; V: TRBV12-3/TRBV12-4
DNA: TGTGCCAGCGGACAGGGGAGCTCCTACGAGCAGTACTTC; CDR3: CASGQGSSYEQYF; length: 13; D: TRBD1; J: TRBJ2-7; size: many; V: TRBV18
DNA: TGCAGTGTGGATGTAGCGGGACTAGCCAAAAACATTCAGTACTTC; CDR3: CSVDVAGLAKNIQYF; length: 15; D: TRBD2; J: TRBJ2-4; size: NA; V: TRBV29-1
DNA: TGTGCCAGCAGTTTCGCGCTATTGGGGGGTCAGCCCCAGCATTTT; CDR3: CASSFALLGGQPQHF; length: 15; D: NA; J: TRBJ1-5; size: once; V: TRBV28
DNA: TGCGCCAGCAGCGCAGAAGCCCTACAGGGGACCTATCTAGCCAAAAACATTCAGTACTTC; CDR3: CASSAEALQGTYLAKNIQYF; length: 20; D: TRBD1; J: TRBJ2-4; size: NA; V: TRBV5-1
DNA: TGTGCCAGCAGTTCCCCGATACGGAATCAGCCCCAGCATTTT; CDR3: CASSSPIRNQPQHF; length: 14; D: NA; J: TRBJ1-5; size: once; V: TRBV27
DNA: TGTGCCAGCAGTTTGGGTACTAGTTACACCGGGGAGCTGTTTTTT; CDR3: CASSLGTSYTGELFF; length: 15; D: NA; J: TRBJ2-2; size: NA; V: TRBV6-5
DNA: TGTGCCAGCAGCGTTGGGACAGGGGGCTTCGGTGAAAAACTGTTTTTT; CDR3: CASSVGTGGFGEKLFF; length: 16; D: TRBD1; J: TRBJ1-4; size: many; V: TRBV9
DNA: TGTGCCAGCAGCTTAGCGGCTAGCGGGACAAGCATTCAGTACTTC; CDR3: CASSLAASGTSIQYF; length: 15; D: TRBD2; J: TRBJ2-4; size: many; V: TRBV7-2
DNA: TGCAGCGTTGATAGGACTAGCGGGGACATATACAGTTATGAGCAGTTCTTC; CDR3: CSVDRTSGDIYSYEQFF; length: 17; D: TRBD2; J: TRBJ2-1; size: few; V: TRBV29-1
DNA: TGTGCCAGCAGCCATGGGCTTCTAGCGGGGGGTCAAGAGACCCAGTACTTC; CDR3: CASSHGLLAGGQETQYF; length: 17; D: TRBD2; J: TRBJ2-5; size: few; V: TRBV14
DNA: TGTGCCAGCAGCCAGACCGGGACAGCACAGTGGGAGACCCAGTACTTC; CDR3: CASSQTGTAQWETQYF; length: 16; D: TRBD1; J: TRBJ2-5; size: once; V: TRBV7-2
DNA: TGTGCCAGCAGTCGTTGGGGCACGCGGACTGAAGCTTTCTTT; CDR3: CASSRWGTRTEAFF; length: 14; D: NA; J: TRBJ1-1; size: few; V: TRBV7-2
DNA: TGTGCCAGCAGCTCTCGGGCAGGGGCGGACTATGGCTACACCTTC; CDR3: CASSSRAGADYGYTF; length: 15; D: NA; J: TRBJ1-2; size: few; V: TRBV7-6
DNA: TGTGCCAGCAGCGGGTCACTGAACACTGAAGCTTTCTTT; CDR3: CASSGSLNTEAFF; length: 13; D: NA; J: TRBJ1-1; size: few; V: TRBV9
DNA: TGTGCCAGCAGTCGAGACAGGGGGATACCCACAGATACGCAGTATTTT; CDR3: CASSRDRGIPTDTQYF; length: 16; D: TRBD1; J: TRBJ2-3; size: NA; V: TRBV14
DNA: TGTGCCAGCAGTTACTCTATTTTACTAGCCGAAGAGACCCAGTACTTC; CDR3: CASSYSILLAEETQYF; length: 16; D: NA; J: TRBJ2-5; size: few; V: TRBV6-5
DNA: TGTGCCAGCAGCCCTACCGCAGGACCTTTTAACGAGCAGTACTTC; CDR3: CASSPTAGPFNEQYF; length: 15; D: NA; J: TRBJ2-7; size: few; V: TRBV5-8
DNA: TGCGCCAGCAGCTCGGGACAGGGGGCCCTGTTCTCCTACAATGAGCAGTTCTTC; CDR3: CASSSGQGALFSYNEQFF; length: 18; D: TRBD1; J: TRBJ2-1; size: NA; V: TRBV5-1
DNA: TGCAGCGTTGAAAGCCGGGACACCTTCTCCTACAATGAGCAGTTCTTC; CDR3: CSVESRDTFSYNEQFF; length: 16; D: NA; J: TRBJ2-1; size: few; V: TRBV29-1
DNA: TGTGCCAGCAGCTCTCTAGCGGGGGGCCCTACCGGGGAGCTGTTTTTT; CDR3: CASSSLAGGPTGELFF; length: 16; D: TRBD2; J: TRBJ2-2; size: NA; V: TRBV7-2
DNA: TGCAGCGTACTACAGGGGGGGCAGCCCCAGCATTTT; CDR3: CSVLQGGQPQHF; length: 12; D: TRBD1; J: TRBJ1-5; size: NA; V: TRBV29-1
DNA: TGTGCCACCAGTGATCCCGGACGAGCCGGCACAGATACGCAGTATTTT; CDR3: CATSDPGRAGTDTQYF; length: 16; D: NA; J: TRBJ2-3; size: many; V: TRBV24-1
DNA: TGTGCCAGCAGAGCTCGGACTAGCGGGGCCGTTAAAAACATTCAGTACTTC; CDR3: CASRARTSGAVKNIQYF; length: 17; D: TRBD2; J: TRBJ2-4; size: NA; V: TRBV11-2
DNA: TGTGCCAGCAGTCCCATGGGGGTGGGAGGGGAGCTGTTTTTT; CDR3: CASSPMGVGGELFF; length: 14; D: NA; J: TRBJ2-2; size: NA; V: TRBV12-3/TRBV12-4
DNA: TGTGCCAGCAGAGAGGGCTTGAACACAGATACGCAGTATTTT; CDR3: CASREGLNTDTQYF; length: 14; D: NA; J: TRBJ2-3; size: once; V: TRBV28
DNA: TGTGCCAGCACCTTGTCCAGGGCCGGAAACACCATATATTTT; CDR3: CASTLSRAGNTIYF; length: 14; D: NA; J: TRBJ1-3; size: NA; V: TRBV12-3/TRBV12-4
DNA: TGTGCCAGCAGCGTAGGGACAGGGGGCTCCTCCTACGAGCAGTACTTC; CDR3: CASSVGTGGSSYEQYF; length: 16; D: TRBD1; J: TRBJ2-7; size: many; V: TRBV9
DNA: TGTGCCAGCTCACAGGGACGGGTCTCCTACGAGCAGTACTTC; CDR3: CASSQGRVSYEQYF; length: 14; D: NA; J: TRBJ2-7; size: NA; V: TRBV18
DNA: TGCAGTGCTAGAGATGGGGGGCTCAATGAGCAGTTCTTC; CDR3: CSARDGGLNEQFF; length: 13; D: NA; J: TRBJ2-1; size: many; V: TRBV20-1
DNA: TGTGCCAGCAGGGCCCAGAGAAGGGGCTTAGCGGGCACAGATACGCAGTATTTT; CDR3: CASRAQRRGLAGTDTQYF; length: 18; D: NA; J: TRBJ2-3; size: NA; V: TRBV12-3/TRBV12-4
DNA: TGCGTCAGCAGCCGAGTTCAGGGATCTGGGGCCAACGTCCGGACTTTC; CDR3: CVSSRVQGSGANVRTF; length: 16; D: NA; J: TRBJ2-6; size: NA; V: TRBV5-1
DNA: TGTGCCAGCAGTCAGACAGGGGGCAGCGAGCAGTACTTC; CDR3: CASSQTGGSEQYF; length: 13; D: TRBD1; J: TRBJ2-7; size: few; V: TRBV12-3/TRBV12-4
DNA: TGCAGTGCCCTCCCTCGGGACAATCCTACCTACGAGCAGTACTTC; CDR3: CSALPRDNPTYEQYF; length: 15; D: NA; J: TRBJ2-7; size: many; V: TRBV20-1
DNA: TGTGCCAGCCATTACACTGCGGGAACAGGGCCGCCGGACTATGGCTACACCTTC; CDR3: CASHYTAGTGPPDYGYTF; length: 18; D: NA; J: TRBJ1-2; size: few; V: TRBV7-9
DNA: TGCGCCAGCAGCCTTCCGTCCCGGGGGAGCGGAGAGCAGTTCTTC; CDR3: CASSLPSRGSGEQFF; length: 15; D: NA; J: TRBJ2-1; size: few; V: TRBV4-1
DNA: TGCAGCGTTGGGACCCCACGGGGAGGCTACACCTTC; CDR3: CSVGTPRGGYTF; length: 12; D: NA; J: TRBJ1-2; size: many; V: TRBV29-1
DNA: TGTGCCAGCAGCTTAGCTCGCACAGGGACCTATGGCTACACCTTC; CDR3: CASSLARTGTYGYTF; length: 15; D: NA; J: TRBJ1-2; size: many; V: TRBV7-9
DNA: TGTGCCAGCAGCGTAGGAGGCGCGGCGACCCAGTACTTC; CDR3: CASSVGGAATQYF; length: 13; D: NA; J: TRBJ2-5; size: few; V: TRBV9
DNA: TGTGCCAGCTACTCTGGGGCCAACGTCCTGACTTTC; CDR3: CASYSGANVLTF; length: 12; D: NA; J: TRBJ2-6; size: many; V: TRBV19
DNA: TGTGCCAGCACCCTCCCCCCCGGCGGGGGCGGTCCAGATACGCAGTATTTT; CDR3: CASTLPPGGGGPDTQYF; length: 17; D: NA; J: TRBJ2-3; size: few; V: TRBV12-3/TRBV12-4
DNA: TGCAGTGCTAGCGGGGGCTTGAGGAGCGGCAATGAGCAGTTCTTC; CDR3: CSASGGLRSGNEQFF; length: 15; D: NA; J: TRBJ2-1; size: few; V: TRBV20-1
DNA: TGTGCCAGTATGGGGGGCTCTGCCGGAGATACGCAGTATTTT; CDR3: CASMGGSAGDTQYF; length: 14; D: NA; J: TRBJ2-3; size: NA; V: TRBV19
DNA: TGCAGTGCTAGAGATATCGCGGGAAGGGGGAATGAGCAGTTCTTC; CDR3: CSARDIAGRGNEQFF; length: 15; D: NA; J: TRBJ2-1; size: many; V: TRBV20-1
DNA: TGTGCCAGCAGTTACCGGGTAACAGATACGCAGTATTTT; CDR3: CASSYRVTDTQYF; length: 13; D: NA; J: TRBJ2-3; size: many; V: TRBV6-5
DNA: TGTGCCAGCAGCCCTTTCCGGAACTACGAGCAGTACTTC; CDR3: CASSPFRNYEQYF; length: 13; D: NA; J: TRBJ2-7; size: many; V: TRBV7-9
DNA: TGTGCCAGCAGCTTAGTTACAGCAACTAATGAAAAACTGTTTTTT; CDR3: CASSLVTATNEKLFF; length: 15; D: NA; J: TRBJ1-4; size: few; V: TRBV7-8
DNA: TGTGCCAGCAGCCAACCTGGAACAGGGGAGCAAGAGACCCAGTACTTC; CDR3: CASSQPGTGEQETQYF; length: 16; D: TRBD1; J: TRBJ2-5; size: many; V: TRBV4-2
DNA: TGTGCCAGCAGCGTAGGTCAGGGGTGGCGGGACACTGAAGCTTTCTTT; CDR3: CASSVGQGWRDTEAFF; length: 16; D: NA; J: TRBJ1-1; size: NA; V: TRBV9
DNA: TGTGCCAGCAGTTTACAGACAGTCCTTTACCCCCACGAGCAGTACTTC; CDR3: CASSLQTVLYPHEQYF; length: 16; D: NA; J: TRBJ2-7; size: few; V: TRBV28
DNA: TGTGCCAGCAGCGGCGGGACAGCCCAATCCCCGCTGCGGGAGACCCAGTTCTTC; CDR3: CASSGGTAQSPLRETQFF; length: 18; D: NA; J: TRBJ2-1; size: few; V: TRBV7-9
DNA: TGCGCCAGCAGCCAAGGGGGACACGGGTTGGGAGAGCAGTACTTC; CDR3: CASSQGGHGLGEQYF; length: 15; D: NA; J: TRBJ2-7; size: NA; V: TRBV4-1
DNA: TGTGCCAGCAGCTTGGGTACTAGGCTCCAACGCAATGAGCAGTTCTTC; CDR3: CASSLGTRLQRNEQFF; length: 16; D: NA; J: TRBJ2-1; size: NA; V: TRBV7-8
DNA: TGTGCCAGCAGTCCCGGGACAGGGGGGAACAATGAGCAGTTCTTC; CDR3: CASSPGTGGNNEQFF; length: 15; D: TRBD1; J: TRBJ2-1; size: NA; V: TRBV28